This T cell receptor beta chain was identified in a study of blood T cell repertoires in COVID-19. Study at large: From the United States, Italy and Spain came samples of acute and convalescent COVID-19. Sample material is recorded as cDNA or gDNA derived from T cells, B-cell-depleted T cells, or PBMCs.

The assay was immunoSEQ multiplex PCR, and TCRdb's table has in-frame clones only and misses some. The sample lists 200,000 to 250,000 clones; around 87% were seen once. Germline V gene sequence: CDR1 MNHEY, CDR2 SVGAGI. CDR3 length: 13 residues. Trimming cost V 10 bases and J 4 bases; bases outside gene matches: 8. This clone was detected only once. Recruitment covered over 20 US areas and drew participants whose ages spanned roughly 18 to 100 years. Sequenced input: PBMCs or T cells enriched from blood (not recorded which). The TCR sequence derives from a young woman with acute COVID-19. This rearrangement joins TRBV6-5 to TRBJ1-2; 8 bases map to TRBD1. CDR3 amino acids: CATNQGAGYGYTF. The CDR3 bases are TGTGCCACCAACCAGGGGGCGGGCTATGGCTACACCTTC.